This T cell receptor beta chain was found in a study of cytomegalovirus exposure and HLA in healthy donors. Primers for the PCR totalled 60 Vbeta and 13 Jbeta. Assay: immunoSEQ multiplex PCR; the TCRdb copy retains only in-frame clones and omits some. The data hold 90,000 to 150,000 clones, with around 78% observed a single time. The CDR3 loop spans 13 amino acids. The V and J ends lost 6 bases and 5 bases respectively, with 13 bases between them. Germline V gives CDR1 MRHNA, CDR2 SNTAGT. As regards this clone: Its antigen is currently unknown.

Study-level results: Researchers reported that three CMV-associated chains were confirmed in vitro as CMV antigen-specific.

The chain combines TRBV6-4 with TRBJ1-1; D is unresolved. Sequenced material: PBMCs. The clonotype comes from a woman in her thirties in good health and CMV-seropositive. CDR3 sequence (DNA): TGTGCCAGCAGCGTCGAAGCGGGGACTGAAGCTTTCTTT. Its protein is CASSVEAGTEAFF.